This is a list of T cell receptor beta chains from one sample in a study of T-cell reconstitution after alpha-beta-depleted transplantation in children. TCRdb recomputed calls from the PCR reads with MiXCR, one row per CDR3 protein. This table holds about 640,000 distinct CDR3 sequences, 10% to 15% found once. Material: PBMCs, mostly from graft donor cells, obtained 360 days after TCRalphabeta/CD19-depleted stem cell transplant. The receptors originated from a male patient under 18 who had a stem cell transplant for acute myeloid leukemia, so the T cells may come from the graft donor. The CDR3 runs from the conserved cysteine through the conserved F or W. D genes are given only for firm matches. A clone size is listed for some rows: how often the clone was seen (once, few, many), or a class if it is expanded.

J: TRBJ2-3; D: -; V: TRBV28; size: few; DNA: TGTGCCAGCAGTTTGGTTACCCCTAGCACAGATACGCAGTATTTT; CDR3: CASSLVTPSTDTQYF
J: TRBJ1-3; D: -; V: TRBV20-1; size: -; DNA: TGCAGTGCTTTCGACAGGCCTTCTTCAAACACCATATATTTT; CDR3: CSAFDRPSSNTIYF
J: TRBJ1-1; D: -; V: TRBV12-3/TRBV12-4; size: -; DNA: TGTGCCAGCAGGACCCAGGGGCAGTCGAACACTGAAGCTTTCTTT; CDR3: CASRTQGQSNTEAFF
J: TRBJ2-3; D: -; V: TRBV6-5; size: -; DNA: TGTGCCAGCAGTTACCTACGTACTAGCACAGATACGCAGTATTTT; CDR3: CASSYLRTSTDTQYF
J: TRBJ1-6; D: TRBD1; V: TRBV29-1; size: -; DNA: TGCAGCGCCAGGGACAGCAATAATTCACCCCTCCACTTT; CDR3: CSARDSNNSPLHF
J: TRBJ2-4; D: -; V: TRBV7-2; size: once; DNA: TGTGCCAGCAGCTTCTCCAAAGCCAAAAACATTCAGTACTTC; CDR3: CASSFSKAKNIQYF
J: TRBJ2-3; D: TRBD1; V: TRBV24-1; size: many; DNA: TGTGCCACCAGTGATCCCCGGACAGGGGACTTAGATACGCAGTATTTT; CDR3: CATSDPRTGDLDTQYF
J: TRBJ2-2; D: TRBD2; V: TRBV11-2; size: few; DNA: TGTGCCAGCAGCTTAGACCTTCCTCTAGCGGGAGAGGGCGGGGAGCTGTTTTTT; CDR3: CASSLDLPLAGEGGELFF
J: TRBJ2-7; D: -; V: TRBV5-6; size: -; DNA: TGTGCCAGCAGCTTTTATGGCGGGAACGAGCAGTACTTC; CDR3: CASSFYGGNEQYF
J: TRBJ2-1; D: -; V: TRBV29-1; size: many; DNA: TGCAGCGTTGAAAGGGGCCGGGGCCAAGCGCAAAATGAGCAGTTCTTC; CDR3: CSVERGRGQAQNEQFF
J: TRBJ2-1; D: TRBD2; V: TRBV6-2/TRBV6-3; size: few; DNA: TGTGCCAGCAGTTATGATGAAGCGGGAGAATACAATGAGCAGTTCTTC; CDR3: CASSYDEAGEYNEQFF
J: TRBJ2-1; D: -; V: TRBV20-1; size: -; DNA: TGCAGTGCTAGCGGGTCGGGGAGCTCCTACAATGAGCAGTTCTTC; CDR3: CSASGSGSSYNEQFF
J: TRBJ2-1; D: -; V: TRBV4-3; size: few; DNA: TGCGCCAGCAGCCAAGAGTCACAGGACAATGAGCAGTTCTTC; CDR3: CASSQESQDNEQFF
J: TRBJ2-3; D: -; V: TRBV10-3; size: -; DNA: TGTACCATCAGGCCTACAGATACGCAGTATTTT; CDR3: CTIRPTDTQYF
J: TRBJ2-1; D: -; V: TRBV12-3/TRBV12-4; size: few; DNA: TGTGCCAGTCTCTCGGCGGGGATAACTGACAATGAGCAGTTCTTC; CDR3: CASLSAGITDNEQFF
J: TRBJ2-3; D: TRBD1; V: TRBV28; size: few; DNA: TGTGCCAGCAGTTTTCAGGGGGCTTTAGGCACAGATACGCAGTATTTT; CDR3: CASSFQGALGTDTQYF
J: TRBJ2-7; D: -; V: TRBV7-6; size: few; DNA: TGTGCCAGCAGCCAAACCCAGAGATGGGCCGAGCAGTACTTC; CDR3: CASSQTQRWAEQYF
J: TRBJ2-4; D: TRBD1; V: TRBV7-3; size: -; DNA: TGTGCCAGCACCGCAGGGGGCCAAGCCAAAAACATTCAGTACTTC; CDR3: CASTAGGQAKNIQYF
J: TRBJ1-6; D: TRBD1; V: TRBV20-1; size: few; DNA: TGCAGTGCTAATCCGGGACAGGGAAATTCACCCCTCCACTTT; CDR3: CSANPGQGNSPLHF
J: TRBJ2-7; D: TRBD2; V: TRBV12-3/TRBV12-4; size: many; DNA: TGTGCCAGCAGTAACCCGGGACTAGGAATCTACGAGCAGTACTTC; CDR3: CASSNPGLGIYEQYF
J: TRBJ2-5; D: TRBD2; V: TRBV6-2/TRBV6-3; size: few; DNA: TGTGCCAGCAGTTCTCAGCGGGAGGTACAAGAGACCCAGTACTTC; CDR3: CASSSQREVQETQYF
J: TRBJ1-4; D: -; V: TRBV12-3/TRBV12-4; size: -; DNA: TGTGCCAGCAGTAGGACACCCGAAAAACTGTTTTTT; CDR3: CASSRTPEKLFF
J: TRBJ2-6; D: -; V: TRBV11-2; size: -; DNA: TGTGCCAGCAGCCGATCCGCGAGATCTGGGGCCAACGTCCTGACTTTC; CDR3: CASSRSARSGANVLTF
J: TRBJ2-7; D: -; V: TRBV4-3; size: few; DNA: TGCGCCAGCAGCCAAGTAATCGCAAGCTCCTACGAGCAGTACTTC; CDR3: CASSQVIASSYEQYF
J: TRBJ2-3; D: TRBD2; V: TRBV6-1; size: few; DNA: TGTGCCAGCAGTCTAGCGGGAGGGCAAAGAGATACGCAGTATTTT; CDR3: CASSLAGGQRDTQYF
J: TRBJ2-2; D: -; V: TRBV7-9; size: -; DNA: TGTGCCAGCAGCTTCCGGGTGGGAGTCATTTCCGGGGAGCTGTTTTTT; CDR3: CASSFRVGVISGELFF
J: TRBJ2-7; D: TRBD2; V: TRBV12-3/TRBV12-4; size: few; DNA: TGTGCCAGCAGTTACGGACTAGCGGGAGGCCTTTACGAGCAGTACTTC; CDR3: CASSYGLAGGLYEQYF
J: TRBJ2-2; D: -; V: TRBV7-3; size: few; DNA: TGTGCCAGCAGCTCCCGAGGCGGGGAGCTGTTTTTT; CDR3: CASSSRGGELFF
J: TRBJ2-1; D: -; V: TRBV14; size: many; DNA: TGTGCCAGCAGCCAAGAAGTTTTACAGGTGAATGAGCAGTTCTTC; CDR3: CASSQEVLQVNEQFF
J: TRBJ2-1; D: TRBD1; V: TRBV6-1; size: few; DNA: TGTGCCAGCAGTGAGAGACAGGGGGCTGAGTTCTTC; CDR3: CASSERQGAEFF
J: TRBJ1-4; D: TRBD1; V: TRBV7-8; size: -; DNA: TGTGCCAGCAGCTACAGGGGAGGGAGTGAAAAACTGTTTTTT; CDR3: CASSYRGGSEKLFF
J: TRBJ2-7; D: -; V: TRBV27; size: -; DNA: TGTGCCAGCAGTTTACAATGGAGGGCCTACTCCTACGAGCAGTACTTC; CDR3: CASSLQWRAYSYEQYF
J: TRBJ2-7; D: TRBD1; V: TRBV5-6; size: few; DNA: TGTGCCAGCAGCTCCCTTGGGGGACAGGGTGTCTACGAGCAGTACTTC; CDR3: CASSSLGGQGVYEQYF
J: TRBJ2-5; D: TRBD2; V: TRBV10-3; size: few; DNA: TGTGCCATCAGCCCGATGGTGGCTAGCGGATACCAAGAGACCCAGTACTTC; CDR3: CAISPMVASGYQETQYF
J: TRBJ2-7; D: -; V: TRBV4-3; size: few; DNA: TGCGCCAGCAGCCCCCAGTGGGTGGGTTACTACGAGCAGTACTTC; CDR3: CASSPQWVGYYEQYF
J: TRBJ2-2; D: TRBD2; V: TRBV20-1; size: -; DNA: TGCAGTGCTAGAGAACCGGGACTAGCATCCGGGGAGCTGTTTTTT; CDR3: CSAREPGLASGELFF
J: TRBJ2-2; D: -; V: TRBV20-1; size: few; DNA: TGCAGTGCTAGGGCTAAAGGTCCCGGGGAGCTGTTTTTT; CDR3: CSARAKGPGELFF